Listed below are T cell receptor beta chains from one sample, sequenced in a study of T cells in Graves' hyperthyroidism and ophthalmopathy. MiXCR, applied by TCRdb to the multiplex PCR reads, yields one record per CDR3 protein. Of approximately 530,000 distinct CDR3 sequences listed, over 15% are singletons. The sample comprised blood. The receptors derive from a woman younger than 30 with Graves' hyperthyroidism. Each CDR3 is given without its conserved first and last residue. Each record gives: V gene, CDR3 protein.

>TRBV28
ASSPRQYGYT
>TRBV3-1
ASRIGQGEAF
>TRBV11-2
ASSPFEGARAETQY
>TRBV18
ASSDQRTDTGELF
>TRBV20-1
SAQRWSSGTDTQY
>TRBV3-1
ASSQGEGPPTYNEQF
>TRBV24-1
ATSGQGGTGELF
>TRBV7-9
ASSLKPEGVNSPLH
>TRBV6-1
ASSPQGASEQY
>TRBV12-3/TRBV12-4
ASRPTQGGTEAF
>TRBV11-2
ASSPLYQETQY
>TRBV3-1
ASSQDLGLAGVMKTQY
>TRBV6-2/TRBV6-3
ASSRTARTEAF
>TRBV2
ASSLAGAGVGDTQY
>TRBV6-6
ASSYSWSSNYGYT
>TRBV15
ATSRRTGWHQPQH
>TRBV29-1
SVAWIGETQY
>TRBV15
ATSRTRTYEQY
>TRBV7-9
ASSAWTSGGNEQF